This TCR beta chain was profiled in a study of cytomegalovirus exposure and HLA in healthy donors. General observations from the study: Previously analyzed data showed that most TCR beta V segments were productive at a frequency of about 87% or about 30%. Certain sequence variants were highly shared and formed a cluster, and this cluster was likely a sequencing artifact. Certain indistinguishable V segments, among them TRBV6-2 and TRBV6-3, were excluded. The classifier reportedly diagnosed cytomegalovirus status with high specificity and sensitivity.

Turning to this clone: What it recognizes is unknown.

V was shortened by 2 bases and J by 1 base, with 9 bases between the two germline ends. The length of the CDR3 is 15 residues. The germline gives CDR1 SNHLY, CDR2 FYNNEI. The study ran its PCR with 60 Vbeta and 13 Jbeta primers. Data came from immunoSEQ multiplex PCR; TCRdb stores just in-frame clones and leaves some out. The table shows about 160,000 clones, with around 80% occurring only once. The sequenced material came from PBMCs. This clonotype was sampled from a man between 50 and 59 years old in good health and CMV-seropositive. V is TRBV2 and J is TRBJ1-5, with D possibly being TRBD1 (5 bases). CDR3 in amino acids: CASSENRRSNQPQHF. For the CDR3, the DNA is TGTGCCAGCAGTGAAAACAGGCGAAGCAATCAGCCCCAGCATTTT.